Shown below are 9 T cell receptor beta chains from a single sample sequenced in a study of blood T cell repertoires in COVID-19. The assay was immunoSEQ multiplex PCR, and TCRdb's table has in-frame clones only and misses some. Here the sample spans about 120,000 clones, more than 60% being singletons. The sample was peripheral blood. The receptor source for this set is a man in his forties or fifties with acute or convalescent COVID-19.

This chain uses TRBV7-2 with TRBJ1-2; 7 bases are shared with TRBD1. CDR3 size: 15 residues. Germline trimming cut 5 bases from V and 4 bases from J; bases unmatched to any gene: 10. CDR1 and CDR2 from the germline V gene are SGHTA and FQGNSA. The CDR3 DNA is TGTGCCAGCAGCGGACAGGTCCCGCCTCGCTATGGCTACACCTTC. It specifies CASSGQVPPRYGYTF.

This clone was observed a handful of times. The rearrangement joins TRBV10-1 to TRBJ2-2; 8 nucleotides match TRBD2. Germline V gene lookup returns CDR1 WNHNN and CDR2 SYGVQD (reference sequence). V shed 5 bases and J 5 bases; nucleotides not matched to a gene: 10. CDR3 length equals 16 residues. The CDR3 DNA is TGCGCCAGCAGTAACCAAGCGGGGGTTTATACCGGGGAGCTGTTTTTT. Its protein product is CASSNQAGVYTGELFF.

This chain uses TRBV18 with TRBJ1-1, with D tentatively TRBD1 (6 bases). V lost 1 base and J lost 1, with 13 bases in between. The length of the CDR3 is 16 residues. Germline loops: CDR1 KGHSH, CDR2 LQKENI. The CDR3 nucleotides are TGTGCCAGCTCACCACTCGGACAGACAGGGAACACTGAAGCTTTCTTT. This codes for CASSPLGQTGNTEAFF.

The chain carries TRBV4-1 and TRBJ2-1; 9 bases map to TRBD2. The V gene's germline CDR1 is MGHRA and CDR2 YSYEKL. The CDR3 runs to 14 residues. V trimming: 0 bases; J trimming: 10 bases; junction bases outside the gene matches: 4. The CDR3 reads CASSQDEAGGEQFF. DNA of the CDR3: TGCGCCAGCAGCCAAGATGAAGCGGGGGGAGAGCAGTTCTTC.

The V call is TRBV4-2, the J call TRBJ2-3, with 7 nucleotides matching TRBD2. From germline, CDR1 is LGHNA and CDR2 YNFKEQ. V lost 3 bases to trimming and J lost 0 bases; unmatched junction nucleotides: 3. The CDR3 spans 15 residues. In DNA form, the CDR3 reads TGTGCCAGCAGCCAGCAAGCGGGAAGCACAGATACGCAGTATTTT. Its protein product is CASSQQAGSTDTQYF.

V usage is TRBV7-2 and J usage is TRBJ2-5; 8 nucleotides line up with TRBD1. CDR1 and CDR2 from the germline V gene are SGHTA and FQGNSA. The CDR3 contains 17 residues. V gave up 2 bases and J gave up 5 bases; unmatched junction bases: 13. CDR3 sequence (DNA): TGTGCCAGCAGCTTAAGGTCCAGGGGGCCCCGCAAGGAGACCCAGTACTTC. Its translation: CASSLRSRGPRKETQYF. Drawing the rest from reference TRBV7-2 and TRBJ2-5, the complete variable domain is GAGVSQSPSNKVTEKGKDVELRCDPISGHTALYWYRQSLGQGLEFLIYFQGNSAPDKSGLPSDRFSAERTGGSVSTLTIQRTQQEDSAVYLCASSLRSRGPRKETQYFGPGTRLLVL.

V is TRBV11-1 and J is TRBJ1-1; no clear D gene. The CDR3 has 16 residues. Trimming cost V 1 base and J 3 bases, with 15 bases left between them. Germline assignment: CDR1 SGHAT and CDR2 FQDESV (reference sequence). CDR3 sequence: CASSLGGGRSHTEAFF. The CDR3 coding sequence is TGTGCCAGCAGCTTAGGAGGAGGCAGGAGCCACACTGAAGCTTTCTTT.

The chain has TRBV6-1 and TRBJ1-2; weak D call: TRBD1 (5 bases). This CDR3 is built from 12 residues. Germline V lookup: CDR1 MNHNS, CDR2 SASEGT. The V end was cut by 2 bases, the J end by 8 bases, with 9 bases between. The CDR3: CASSERAGGYTF. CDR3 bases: TGTGCCAGCAGTGAAAGAGCAGGGGGCTACACCTTC.

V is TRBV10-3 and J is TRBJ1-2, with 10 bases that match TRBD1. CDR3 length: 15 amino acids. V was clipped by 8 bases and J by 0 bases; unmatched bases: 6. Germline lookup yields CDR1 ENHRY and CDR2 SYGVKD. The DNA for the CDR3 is TGTGCCATCGGGACAGGGGCCCAAGCTAACTATGGCTACACCTTC. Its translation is CAIGTGAQANYGYTF.